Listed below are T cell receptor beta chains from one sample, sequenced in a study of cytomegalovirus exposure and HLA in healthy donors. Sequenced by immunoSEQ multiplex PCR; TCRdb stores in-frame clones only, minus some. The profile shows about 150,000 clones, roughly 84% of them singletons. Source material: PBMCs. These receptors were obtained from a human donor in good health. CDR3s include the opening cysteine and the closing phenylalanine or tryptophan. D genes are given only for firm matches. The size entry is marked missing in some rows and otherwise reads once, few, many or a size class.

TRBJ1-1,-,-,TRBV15,CATSIEQTNTEAFF,TGTGCCACCAGCATAGAACAGACCAACACTGAAGCTTTCTTT
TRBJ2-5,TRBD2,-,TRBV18,CASSPASGPQETQYF,TGTGCCAGCTCACCAGCTAGCGGGCCCCAAGAGACCCAGTACTTC
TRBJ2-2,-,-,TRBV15,CATSSPGSGGELFF,TGTGCCACCAGCAGCCCGGGATCGGGCGGGGAGCTGTTTTTT
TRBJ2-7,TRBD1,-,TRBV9,CASSLHSGTGAYEQYF,TGTGCCAGCAGCCTCCACTCCGGGACAGGGGCCTACGAGCAGTACTTC
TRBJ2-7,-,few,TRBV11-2,CASSLAFQGSSYEQYF,TGTGCCAGCAGCTTAGCCTTCCAGGGGAGCTCCTACGAGCAGTACTTC
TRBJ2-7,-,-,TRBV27,CASSSLGGAYEQYF,TGTGCCAGCAGTTCCTTAGGCGGTGCCTACGAGCAGTACTTC
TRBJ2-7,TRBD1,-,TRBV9,CASSETGYEQYF,TGTGCCAGCAGCGAGACAGGGTACGAGCAGTACTTC
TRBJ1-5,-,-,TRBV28,CASSPTSHGSNQPQHF,TGTGCCAGCAGTCCAACCTCCCACGGTAGCAATCAGCCCCAGCATTTT
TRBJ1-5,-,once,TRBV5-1,CASSLDSVGGQPQHF,TGCGCCAGCAGCTTGGATTCGGTCGGCGGTCAGCCCCAGCATTTT
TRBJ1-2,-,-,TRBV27,CASSLAANYGYTF,TGTGCCAGCAGTCTCGCAGCTAACTATGGCTACACCTTC
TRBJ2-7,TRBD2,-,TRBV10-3,CAISGPLAGGRSTYEQYF,TGTGCCATCAGTGGGCCCTTAGCGGGGGGGCGTTCAACCTACGAGCAGTACTTC
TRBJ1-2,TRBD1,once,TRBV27,CASSLRQGPGYGYTF,TGTGCCAGCAGTTTACGACAGGGGCCGGGTTATGGCTACACCTTC
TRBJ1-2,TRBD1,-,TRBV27,CASSSHVQGANGYTF,TGTGCCAGCAGTTCTCACGTTCAGGGGGCGAATGGCTACACCTTC
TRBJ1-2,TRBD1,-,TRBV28,CASSFSGTGYGYTF,TGTGCCAGCAGTTTCTCCGGGACAGGCTATGGCTACACCTTC
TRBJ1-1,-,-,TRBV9,CASSVQGQNTEAFF,TGTGCCAGCAGCGTACAGGGTCAAAACACTGAAGCTTTCTTT